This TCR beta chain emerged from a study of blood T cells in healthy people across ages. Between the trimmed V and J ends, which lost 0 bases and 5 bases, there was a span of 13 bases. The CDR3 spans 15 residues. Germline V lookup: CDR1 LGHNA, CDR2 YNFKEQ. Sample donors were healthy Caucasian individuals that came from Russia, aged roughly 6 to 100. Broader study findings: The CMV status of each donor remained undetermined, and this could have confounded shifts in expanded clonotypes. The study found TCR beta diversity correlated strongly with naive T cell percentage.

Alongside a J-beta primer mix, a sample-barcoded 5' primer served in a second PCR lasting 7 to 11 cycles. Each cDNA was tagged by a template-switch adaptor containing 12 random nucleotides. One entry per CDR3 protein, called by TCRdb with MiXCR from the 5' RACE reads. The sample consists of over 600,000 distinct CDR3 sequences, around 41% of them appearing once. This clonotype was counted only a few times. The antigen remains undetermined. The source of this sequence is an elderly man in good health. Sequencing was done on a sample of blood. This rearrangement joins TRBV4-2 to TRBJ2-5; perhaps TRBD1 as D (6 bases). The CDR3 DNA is TGTGCCAGCAGCCAAGAGGGGGCTCAAGTCGAGACCCAGTACTTC. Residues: CASSQEGAQVETQYF.